This record concerns one T cell receptor (beta chain) sequence. Its antigen is not known. The sample belongs to a study of a mutant IDH1 vaccine in newly diagnosed glioma. Study outcomes and limitations: Of the patients, roughly 93% had vaccine-induced immune responses. Pseudoprogression appears to have had no connection to changes in top peripheral T cell clonotypes.

Clones were read by immunoSEQ multiplex PCR, and TCRdb kept only the in-frame ones, dropping some. The table has about 98,000 clones, around 90% seen once; the top ten hold approximately 0.58%. This sample's time point: baseline, week 1 (first vaccination visit). Treatment defined: pre-vaccination baseline after standard-of-care therapy. The donors had new WHO grade 3 or 4 astrocytomas; these were IDH1-mutant and ATRX-lost. The CDR3 spans 14 residues. The germline V and J ends were trimmed by 0 bases and 5 bases, with 10 bases remaining between them. Germline V gives CDR1 MGHRA, CDR2 YSYEKL. The TCR sequence derives from a woman between 50 and 59 years old with glioma. The rearrangement joins TRBV4-1 to TRBJ2-5; no reliable D call. The sequenced sample was PBMCs, obtained from a glioma patient treated with radiotherapy, temozolomide or both. This chain's CDR3 is CASSQDAERETQYF. The CDR3 region has the DNA TGCGCCAGCAGCCAAGACGCAGAAAGGGAGACCCAGTACTTC.